One sample yielded the 18 T cell receptor beta chains listed below, sequenced in a study of T cells in Graves' hyperthyroidism and ophthalmopathy. RNA transcripts provided the source from which TCR beta CDR3 regions were amplified. A set of HTBI primers served as the primers for a first-round RT-PCR of the TCR CDR3. TCRdb used MiXCR to reprocess the multiplex PCR reads, holding one entry per CDR3 protein. The data hold more than 300,000 distinct CDR3 sequences, with approximately 14% observed a single time. Sequenced sample: blood. These receptors all come from a woman aged 55-70 years with Graves' hyperthyroidism.

At least ten counts were recorded for this clonotype. V and J are TRBV20-1 and TRBJ1-4, with 10 bases fitting TRBD1. The CDR3 is 17 residues long. The J segment lost 8 bases and the V segment lost 5 bases, leaving 17 bases of the junction unmatched. Germline CDR1 and CDR2: DFQATT and SNEGSKA (reference sequence). The CDR3 DNA reads as TGCAGTGCTCCGTCCGGGACAGGGGCACCAGGGTACGAAAAACTGTTTTTT. Translated, it gives CSAPSGTGAPGYEKLFF.

In this sample, this clonotype turned up many times. This chain uses TRBV5-6 with TRBJ1-2, with 8 bases matching TRBD1. Trimming cost V 6 bases and J 5 bases; bases outside gene matches: 21. This CDR3 has 18 amino acids. Germline lookup yields CDR1 SGHDT and CDR2 YYEEEE. CDR3 nucleotide sequence: TGTGCCAGCATTTGGCGGGGTTCAGGGGGCGCCGGGGAGTATGGCTACACCTTC. Encoded protein: CASIWRGSGGAGEYGYTF.

In its sample, this clonotype was seen many times. The chain employs TRBV30 and TRBJ1-3; no definite D call. V was cut by 4 bases and J by 2 bases, with 6 bases left in between. There are 12 residues in the CDR3. Germline values: CDR1 GTSNPN, CDR2 SVGIG (reference sequence). The CDR3 DNA reads TGTGCCTGGAAGGTAGCTGGAAACACCATATATTTT. It specifies CAWKVAGNTIYF.

The V gene is TRBV11-2, the J gene TRBJ2-7; D is possibly TRBD1 (5 bases). V gave up 0 bases and J gave up 6 bases, with 12 bases separating them. The CDR3 has 14 amino acids. The V gene's germline CDR1 is SGHAT and CDR2 FQNNGV. CDR3 protein: CASSLDRGEREQYF. The DNA of the CDR3 is TGTGCCAGCAGCTTAGATAGGGGCGAACGCGAGCAGTACTTC.

This clonotype appeared a few times. V usage is TRBV7-9 and J usage is TRBJ2-2, with 7 bases lining up with TRBD2. The CDR3 is made up of 16 amino acids. Trimming took 3 bases from V and 0 from J; bases not matched to a gene: 4. CDR1 and CDR2 from the germline V gene are SEHNR and FQNEAQ (reference sequence). CDR3 sequence reads: CASSFTSATNTGELFF. The CDR3 nucleotides are TGTGCCAGCAGCTTCACTAGCGCCACGAACACCGGGGAGCTGTTTTTT.

Many counts were recorded for this clonotype. The chain recombines TRBV11-2 with TRBJ2-5, with 7 bases that match TRBD1. After removal of 5 bases from V and 5 bases from J, the junction contained 5 bases not matched to a gene. This CDR3 spans 13 amino acids. Looked up from germline, CDR1 is SGHAT and CDR2 is FQNNGV. The CDR3 is CASSGQALETQYF. As DNA, the CDR3 is TGTGCCAGCAGCGGACAGGCCTTGGAGACCCAGTACTTC.

J is TRBJ1-1 and V is TRBV30, with 7 bases aligning to TRBD1. CDR3 length: 12 residues. Germline CDR1 and CDR2: GTSNPN and SVGIG (reference sequence). With V trimmed by 5 bases and J by 6 bases, 6 bases remained unmatched. CDR3 bases: TGTGCCTGGGACAGGGAAGTAGCTGAAGCTTTCTTT. Translated, it gives CAWDREVAEAFF.

Worth noting for this clonotype: It is likely a read error, because the conserved phenylalanine at the end of the CDR3 is missing. V is TRBV7-3 and J is TRBJ2-7; a possible D gene is TRBD2 (5 bases). CDR3 size: 13 residues. Germline V lookup: CDR1 SGHTA, CDR2 FQGTGA. CDR3 amino acids: CASSPNRGYEQYL. For the CDR3, the DNA is TGTGCAAGCAGCCCCAACCGGGGATACGAGCAGTACCTC.

This chain joins TRBV7-9 and TRBJ1-3, with no clear D. CDR1 and CDR2 (germline): SEHNR, FQNEAQ (reference sequence). The V and J ends lost 1 base and 1 base respectively, with 11 bases between them. The CDR3 runs 16 residues. CDR3 region: CASSLGLPGSGNTIYF. CDR3 bases: TGTGCCAGCAGCTTAGGTCTGCCGGGTTCTGGAAACACCATATATTTT.

The V call is TRBV29-1, the J call TRBJ2-3, with D hard to call. V was clipped by 5 bases and J by 4 bases, with 22 bases between them. The CDR3 is 16 amino acids. Germline V CDR1 and CDR2: SQVTM, ANQGSEA. In DNA, the CDR3 is TGCAGCGTTATGGGTAATTGGCTTGCGTGGGCAGATACGCAGTATTTT. This translates into CSVMGNWLAWADTQYF.

The rearrangement links TRBV3-1 to TRBJ1-1; D unclear. The length of the CDR3 is 16 residues. With 0 bases removed from V and 0 bases from J, the gap between germline ends came to 11 bases. Germline CDR1 reads LGHDT; CDR2 reads YNNKEL (reference sequence). CDR3 protein: CASSQDPPELNTEAFF. The CDR3 nucleotides read TGTGCCAGCAGCCAAGACCCACCAGAATTGAACACTGAAGCTTTCTTT. Filled out from reference TRBV3-1 and TRBJ1-1, the complete variable domain reads DTAVSQTPKYLVTQMGNDKSIKCEQNLGHDTMYWYKQDSKKFLKIMFSYNNKELIINETVPNRFSPKSPDKAHLNLHINSLELGDSAVYFCASSQDPPELNTEAFFGQGTRLTVV.

This clonotype has a count of ten or more. The genes are TRBV6-1 and TRBJ2-1; no clear D. This CDR3 is 13 amino acids long. V lost 6 bases to trimming and J lost 0 bases, with 6 bases between them. Germline V lookup: CDR1 MNHNS, CDR2 SASEGT. CDR3 DNA sequence: TGTGCCAGCAGGAGAAGCTCCTACAATGAGCAGTTCTTC. Encoded protein: CASRRSSYNEQFF.

In its sample, this clonotype was seen a few times. The CDR3: CASSYSGQIRTYEQYF. CDR3 bases: TGTGCCAGCAGTTACTCGGGACAGATAAGAACCTACGAGCAGTACTTC. The chain combines TRBV6-5 with TRBJ2-7; TRBD1 aligns across 7 bases. The V segment lost 0 bases and the J segment 2 bases; nucleotides outside the gene matches: 7. The CDR3 is 16 residues long. Germline V gene data show CDR1 as MNHEY and CDR2 as SVGAGI.

This clonotype came up many times. The chain uses TRBV20-1 and TRBJ1-4; D gene uncertain. The germline gives CDR1 DFQATT, CDR2 SNEGSKA (reference sequence). V lost 3 bases, J lost 3 bases, and 8 bases lay in between. CDR3 size: 13 residues. CDR3 in amino acids: CSARKVPNEKLFF. For the CDR3, the DNA is TGCAGTGCTAGGAAGGTACCTAATGAAAAACTGTTTTTT.

At least ten counts were recorded for this clonotype. The chain carries TRBV15 and TRBJ2-3, with a weak D call TRBD1 (5 bases). The CDR3 extends over 15 amino acids. Trimming stripped 2 bases from V and 2 bases from J, with 11 bases between. Germline lookup yields CDR1 LNHNV and CDR2 YYDKDF (reference sequence). CDR3 coding DNA: TGTGCCACCAGCAGACAATTGACAGACACAGATACGCAGTATTTT. Protein product: CATSRQLTDTDTQYF. Drawing the rest from reference TRBV15 and TRBJ2-3, the complete variable domain is DAMVIQNPRYQVTQFGKPVTLSCSQTLNHNVMYWYQQKSSQAPKLLFHYYDKDFNNEADTPDNFQSRRPNTSFCFLDIRSPGLGDTAMYLCATSRQLTDTDTQYFGPGTRLTVL.

This clonotype was counted ten times or more. The CDR3 protein is CASSQVGQSLVQYF. CDR3 sequence (DNA): TGTGCCAGCAGCCAAGTGGGACAGTCCCTGGTGCAGTACTTC. V and J are TRBV3-1 and TRBJ2-7; 7 positions agree with TRBD1. CDR3 length equals 14 residues. The V gene end was trimmed by 1 base and the J gene end by 9 bases; junction bases not matched to a gene: 9. Per germline, CDR1 LGHDT and CDR2 YNNKEL (reference sequence).

At least ten counts were recorded for this clonotype. In nucleotides, the CDR3 is TGTGCCAGCAGCTTACCCCAATTAGCCGCCAATGAGCAGTTCTTC. Protein sequence: CASSLPQLAANEQFF. The chain recombines TRBV11-3 with TRBJ2-1; D uncertain. Trimming took off 2 bases at V and 6 bases at J, with 14 bases between the two ends. In germline, CDR1 is SGHNT, CDR2 YENEEA. This CDR3 is built from 15 residues. Full variable domain (remainder filled in from reference TRBV11-3 and TRBJ2-1): EAGVVQSPRYKIIEKKQPVAFWCNPISGHNTLYWYLQNLGQGPELLIRYENEEAVDDSQLPKDRFSAERLKGVDSTLKIQPAELGDSAVYLCASSLPQLAANEQFFGPGTRLTVL.

This rearrangement joins TRBV7-9 to TRBJ2-5, with a possible D match to TRBD2 (8 bases). Germline V gene lookup returns CDR1 SEHNR and CDR2 FQNEAQ (reference sequence). Between the trimmed V and J ends, which lost 0 bases and 1 base, there was a span of 21 bases. This CDR3 comprises 19 residues. CDR3 sequence (DNA): TGTGCCAGCAGCTTAGCGAAGGCACTAGCGGCAGGGGGCCAAGAGACCCAGTACTTC. Protein sequence: CASSLAKALAAGGQETQYF.